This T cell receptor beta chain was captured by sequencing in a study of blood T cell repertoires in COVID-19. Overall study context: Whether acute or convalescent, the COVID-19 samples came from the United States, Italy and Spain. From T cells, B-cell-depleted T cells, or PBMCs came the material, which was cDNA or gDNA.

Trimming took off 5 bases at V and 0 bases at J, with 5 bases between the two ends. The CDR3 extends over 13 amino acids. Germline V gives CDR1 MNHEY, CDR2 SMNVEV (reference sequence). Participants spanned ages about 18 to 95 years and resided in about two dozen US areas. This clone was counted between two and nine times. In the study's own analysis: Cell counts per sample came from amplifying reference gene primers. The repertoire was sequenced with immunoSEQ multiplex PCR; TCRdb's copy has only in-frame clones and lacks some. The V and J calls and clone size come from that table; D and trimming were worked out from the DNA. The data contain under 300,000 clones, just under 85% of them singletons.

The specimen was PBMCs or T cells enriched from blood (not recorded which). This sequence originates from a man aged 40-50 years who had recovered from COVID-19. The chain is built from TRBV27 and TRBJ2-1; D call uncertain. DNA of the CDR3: TGTGCCAGCAGTACAAGCTCCTACAATGAGCAGTTCTTC. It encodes CASSTSSYNEQFF.